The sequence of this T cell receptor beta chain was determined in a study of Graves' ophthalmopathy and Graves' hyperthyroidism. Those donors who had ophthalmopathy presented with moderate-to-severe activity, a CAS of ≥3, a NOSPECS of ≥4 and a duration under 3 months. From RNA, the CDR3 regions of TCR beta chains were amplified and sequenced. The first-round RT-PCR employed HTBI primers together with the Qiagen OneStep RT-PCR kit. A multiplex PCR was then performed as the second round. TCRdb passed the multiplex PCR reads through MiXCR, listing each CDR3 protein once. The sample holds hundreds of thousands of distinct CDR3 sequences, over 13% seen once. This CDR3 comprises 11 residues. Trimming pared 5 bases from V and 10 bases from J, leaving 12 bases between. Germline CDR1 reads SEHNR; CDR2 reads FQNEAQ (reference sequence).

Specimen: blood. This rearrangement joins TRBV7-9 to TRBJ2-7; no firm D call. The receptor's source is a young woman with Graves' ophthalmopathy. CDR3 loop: CASSLQSLQYF. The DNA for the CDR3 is TGTGCCAGCAGCCTCCAGTCCTTACAGTACTTC.